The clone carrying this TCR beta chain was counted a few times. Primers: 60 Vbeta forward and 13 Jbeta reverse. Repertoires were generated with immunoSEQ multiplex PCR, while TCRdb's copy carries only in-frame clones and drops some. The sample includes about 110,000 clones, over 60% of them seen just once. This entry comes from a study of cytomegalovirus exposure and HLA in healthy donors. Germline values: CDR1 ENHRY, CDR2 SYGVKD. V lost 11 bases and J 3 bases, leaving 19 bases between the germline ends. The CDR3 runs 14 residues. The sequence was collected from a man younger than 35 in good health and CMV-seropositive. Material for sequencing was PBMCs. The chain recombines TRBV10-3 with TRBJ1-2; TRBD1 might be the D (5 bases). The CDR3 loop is CAAGFGQGDYGYTF. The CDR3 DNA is TGTGCCGCCGGATTCGGGCAGGGCGACTATGGCTACACCTTC.